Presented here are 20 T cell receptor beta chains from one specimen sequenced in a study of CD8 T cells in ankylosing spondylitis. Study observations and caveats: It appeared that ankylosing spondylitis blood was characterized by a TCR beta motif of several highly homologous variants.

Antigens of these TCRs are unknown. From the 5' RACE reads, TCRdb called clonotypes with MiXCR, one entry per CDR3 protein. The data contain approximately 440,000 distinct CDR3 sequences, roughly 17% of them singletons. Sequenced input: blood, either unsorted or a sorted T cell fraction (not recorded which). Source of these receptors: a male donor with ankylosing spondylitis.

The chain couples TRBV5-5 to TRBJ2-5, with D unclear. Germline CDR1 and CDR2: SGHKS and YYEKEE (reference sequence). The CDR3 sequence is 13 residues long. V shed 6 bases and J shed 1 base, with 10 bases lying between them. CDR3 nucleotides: TGTGCCAGCACCCTGCCGCTCCAAGAGACCCAGTACTTC. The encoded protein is CASTLPLQETQYF.

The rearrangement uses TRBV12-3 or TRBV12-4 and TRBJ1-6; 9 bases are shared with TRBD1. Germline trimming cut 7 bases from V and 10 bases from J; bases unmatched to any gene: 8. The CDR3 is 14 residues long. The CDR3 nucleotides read TGTGCCAGCACCTTAGGACAGGGGCGGTCACCCCTCCACTTT. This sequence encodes CASTLGQGRSPLHF.

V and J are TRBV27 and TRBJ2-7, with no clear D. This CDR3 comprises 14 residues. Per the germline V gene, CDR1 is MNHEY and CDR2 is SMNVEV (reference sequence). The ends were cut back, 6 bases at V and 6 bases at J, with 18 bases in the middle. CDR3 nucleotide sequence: TGTGCCAGCAGGTACAGCCCTGATAGGTCCGAGCAGTACTTC. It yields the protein CASRYSPDRSEQYF.

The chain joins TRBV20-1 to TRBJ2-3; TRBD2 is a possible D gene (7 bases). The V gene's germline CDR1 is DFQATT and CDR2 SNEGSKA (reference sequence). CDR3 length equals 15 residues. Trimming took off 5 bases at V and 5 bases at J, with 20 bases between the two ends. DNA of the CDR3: TGCAGTGCTCGCCCCGGGGGGCCGGGACTAGATACGCAGTATTTT. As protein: CSARPGGPGLDTQYF.

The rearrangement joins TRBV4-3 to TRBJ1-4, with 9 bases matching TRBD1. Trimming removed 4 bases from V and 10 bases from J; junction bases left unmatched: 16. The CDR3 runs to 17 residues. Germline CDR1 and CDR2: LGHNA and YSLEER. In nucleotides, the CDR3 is TGCGCCAGCAGCCCCCAGAGGGACGGGACAGGGTACGGAAAACTGTTTTTT. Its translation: CASSPQRDGTGYGKLFF.

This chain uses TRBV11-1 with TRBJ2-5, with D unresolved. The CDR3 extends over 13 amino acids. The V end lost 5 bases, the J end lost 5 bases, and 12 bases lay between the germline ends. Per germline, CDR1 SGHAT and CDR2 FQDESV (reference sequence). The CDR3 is CASSDSHGETQYF. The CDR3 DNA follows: TGTGCCAGCAGCGATTCACACGGGGAGACCCAGTACTTC.

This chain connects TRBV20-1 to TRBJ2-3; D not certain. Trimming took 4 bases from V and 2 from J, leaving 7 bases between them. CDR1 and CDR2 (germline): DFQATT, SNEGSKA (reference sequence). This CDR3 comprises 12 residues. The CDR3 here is CSAKGITDTQYF. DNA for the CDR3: TGCAGTGCTAAAGGGATCACAGATACGCAGTATTTT.

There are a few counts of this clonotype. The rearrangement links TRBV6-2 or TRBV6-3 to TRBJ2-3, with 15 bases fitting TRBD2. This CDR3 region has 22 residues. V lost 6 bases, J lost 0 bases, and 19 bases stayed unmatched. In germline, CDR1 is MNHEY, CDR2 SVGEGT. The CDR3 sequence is CASRIRLRGLAGGQLSTDTQYF. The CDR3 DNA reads TGTGCCAGCAGGATCCGACTCCGGGGACTAGCGGGGGGCCAACTCAGCACAGATACGCAGTATTTT.

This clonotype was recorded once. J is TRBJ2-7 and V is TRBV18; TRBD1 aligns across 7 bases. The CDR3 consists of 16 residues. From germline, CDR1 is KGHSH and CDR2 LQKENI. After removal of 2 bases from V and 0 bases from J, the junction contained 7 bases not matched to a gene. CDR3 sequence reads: CASSPVTGLSSYEQYF. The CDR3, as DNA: TGTGCCAGCTCACCAGTGACAGGGTTGAGCTCCTACGAGCAGTACTTC. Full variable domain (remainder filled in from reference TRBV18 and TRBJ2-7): NAGVMQNPRHLVRRRGQEARLRCSPMKGHSHVYWYRQLPEEGLKFMVYLQKENIIDESGMPKERFSAEFPKEGPSILRIQQVVRGDSAAYFCASSPVTGLSSYEQYFGPGTRLTVT.

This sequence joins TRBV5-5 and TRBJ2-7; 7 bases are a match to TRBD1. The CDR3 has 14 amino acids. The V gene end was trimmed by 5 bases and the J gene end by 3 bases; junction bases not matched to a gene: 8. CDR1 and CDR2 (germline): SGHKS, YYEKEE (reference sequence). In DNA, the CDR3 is TGTGCCAGCAGAAAGACAGGGATGGGCTACGAGCAGTACTTC. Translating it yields CASRKTGMGYEQYF.

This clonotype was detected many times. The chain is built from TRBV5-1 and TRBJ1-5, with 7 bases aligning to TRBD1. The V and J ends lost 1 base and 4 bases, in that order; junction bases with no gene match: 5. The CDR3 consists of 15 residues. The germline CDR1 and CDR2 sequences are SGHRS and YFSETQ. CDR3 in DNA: TGCGCCAGCAGCTTGACAGGGGACAGAAATCAGCCCCAGCATTTT. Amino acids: CASSLTGDRNQPQHF.

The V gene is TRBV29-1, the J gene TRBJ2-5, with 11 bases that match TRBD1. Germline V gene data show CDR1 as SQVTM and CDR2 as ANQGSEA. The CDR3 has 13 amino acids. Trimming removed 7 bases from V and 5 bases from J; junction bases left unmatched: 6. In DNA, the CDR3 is TGCAGCGCCCCCGGGACAGGGGGGGAGACCCAGTACTTC. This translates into CSAPGTGGETQYF.

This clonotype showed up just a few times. CDR3 loop: CASSRASGRAGETQYF. For the CDR3, the DNA is TGTGCCAGCAGCCGAGCTAGCGGGAGGGCCGGTGAGACCCAGTACTTC. The chain has TRBV28 and TRBJ2-5; 12 bases align to TRBD2. The ends lost 6 bases at V and 5 bases at J; junction bases unmatched: 10. This CDR3 has 16 amino acids. From germline, CDR1 is MDHEN and CDR2 SYDVKM.

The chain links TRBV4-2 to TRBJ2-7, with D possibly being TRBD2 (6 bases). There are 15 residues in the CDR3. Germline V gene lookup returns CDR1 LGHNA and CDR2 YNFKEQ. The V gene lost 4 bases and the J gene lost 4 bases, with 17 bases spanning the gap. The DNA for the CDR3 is TGTGCCAGCAGCCCCGCCTCGGGAGTTTTATACGAGCAGTACTTC. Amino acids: CASSPASGVLYEQYF.

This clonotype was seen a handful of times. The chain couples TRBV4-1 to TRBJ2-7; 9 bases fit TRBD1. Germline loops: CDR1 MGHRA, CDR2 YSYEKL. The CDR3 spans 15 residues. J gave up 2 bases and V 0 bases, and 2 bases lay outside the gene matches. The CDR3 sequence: CASSQEGDRAYEQYF. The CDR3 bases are TGCGCCAGCAGCCAAGAAGGGGACAGGGCCTACGAGCAGTACTTC.

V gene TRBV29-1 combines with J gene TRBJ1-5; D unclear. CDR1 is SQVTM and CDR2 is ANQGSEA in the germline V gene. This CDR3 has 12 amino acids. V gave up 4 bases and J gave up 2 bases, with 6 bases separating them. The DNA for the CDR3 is TGCAGCGTTGCTATGGGCAATCAGCCCCAGCATTTT. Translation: CSVAMGNQPQHF.

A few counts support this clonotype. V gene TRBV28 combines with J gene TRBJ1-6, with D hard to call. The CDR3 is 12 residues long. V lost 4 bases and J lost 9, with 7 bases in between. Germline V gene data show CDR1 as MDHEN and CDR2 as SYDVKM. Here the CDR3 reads CASSSLTSPLHF. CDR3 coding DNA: TGTGCCAGCAGTTCTCTAACTTCACCCCTCCACTTT.

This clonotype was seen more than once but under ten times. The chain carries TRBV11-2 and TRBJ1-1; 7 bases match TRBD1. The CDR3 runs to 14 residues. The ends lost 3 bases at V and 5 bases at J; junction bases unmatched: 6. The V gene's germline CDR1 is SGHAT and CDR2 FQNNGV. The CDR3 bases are TGTGCCAGCAGCTTGAAACAGGGGAGGACTGAAGCTTTCTTT. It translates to CASSLKQGRTEAFF.

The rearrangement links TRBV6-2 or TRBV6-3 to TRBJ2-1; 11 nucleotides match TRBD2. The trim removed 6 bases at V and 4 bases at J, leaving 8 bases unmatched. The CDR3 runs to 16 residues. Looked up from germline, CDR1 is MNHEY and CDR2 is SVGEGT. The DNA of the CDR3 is TGTGCCAGCAGCCCCTCGGTAGCGGGAGGGTACAATGAGCAGTTCTTC. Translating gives CASSPSVAGGYNEQFF.

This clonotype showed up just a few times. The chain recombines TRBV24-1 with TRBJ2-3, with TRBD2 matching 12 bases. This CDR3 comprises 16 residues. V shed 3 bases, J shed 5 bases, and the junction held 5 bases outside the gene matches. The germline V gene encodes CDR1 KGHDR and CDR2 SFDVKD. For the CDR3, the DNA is TGTGCCACCAGTGATCCTAGCGGGGGGGCCTTAGATACGCAGTATTTT. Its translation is CATSDPSGGALDTQYF.